These 5 T cell receptor beta chains were all obtained from the same sample, sequenced in a study of blood T cell repertoires in COVID-19. Data came from immunoSEQ multiplex PCR; TCRdb stores just in-frame clones and leaves some out. In the table there are a few hundred thousand clones, roughly four fifths of which are singletons. The sample comprised peripheral blood. The receptor source for this set is a woman aged 55-75 years with acute or convalescent COVID-19.

CDR3 amino acids: CATRLTGSALNYGYTF. CDR3 sequence (DNA): TGTGCCACCAGGTTGACAGGGAGTGCCTTAAACTATGGCTACACCTTC. The gene calls are TRBV15 and TRBJ1-2; 7 bases align to TRBD1. V lost 6 bases to trimming and J lost 2 bases; unmatched junction nucleotides: 12. Germline loops: CDR1 LNHNV, CDR2 YYDKDF (reference sequence). This CDR3 region has 16 residues.

The genes are TRBV5-1 and TRBJ2-7; 11 bases line up with TRBD2. Trimming cost V 5 bases and J 0 bases; bases outside gene matches: 10. The CDR3 contains 17 residues. Germline values: CDR1 SGHRS, CDR2 YFSETQ. The CDR3 reads CASSTGTSGYNSYEQYF. Here the CDR3 DNA reads TGCGCCAGCAGTACCGGGACTAGCGGTTACAACTCCTACGAGCAGTACTTC.

This chain connects TRBV19 to TRBJ1-5; TRBD1 might be the D (5 bases). V was pared by 11 bases and J by 0 bases, with 14 bases between. This CDR3 comprises 14 residues. Germline V gives CDR1 LNHDA, CDR2 SQIVND (reference sequence). In DNA form, the CDR3 reads TGTGCCGGAGGGACCTCCTCTAGCAATCAGCCCCAGCATTTT. Its translation: CAGGTSSSNQPQHF.

The rearrangement uses TRBV4-2 and TRBJ2-7; 8 nucleotides match TRBD2. The CDR3 runs to 14 residues. Germline V gene lookup returns CDR1 LGHNA and CDR2 YNFKEQ. V lost 5 bases to trimming and J lost 2 bases; unmatched junction nucleotides: 5. The CDR3 protein is CASSSSGATYEQYF. The CDR3 DNA is TGTGCCAGCAGCAGTAGCGGGGCTACCTACGAGCAGTACTTC.

The V and J genes are TRBV19 and TRBJ1-2; D unresolved. The V gene's germline CDR1 is LNHDA and CDR2 SQIVND (reference sequence). Trimming shortened V by 6 bases and J by 2 bases, and 4 bases separated the two germline ends. The CDR3 is 11 residues long. DNA for the CDR3: TGTGCCAGTAGATTAAACTATGGCTACACCTTC. It specifies CASRLNYGYTF.